This TCR beta chain originates from a study of cytomegalovirus exposure and HLA in healthy donors (TCRdb year 2017). With respect to the entire study: An earlier analysis of approximately 550 of the donors reported 250 to 300 Gb of sequence data and more than 90 million unique TCR beta sequences from roughly 180 million T cells. About 300 gigabases of sequencing data and tens of millions of unique TCR sequences were included in an early release covering under 650 HLA-typed donors. Of the roughly 410 genotyped donors, less than 85% were placed in the genetic ancestry cluster associated with self-reported Caucasian donors. The study aimed to test whether signatures of past pathogen exposure could be identified by cataloging public T cell receptors. Using immunosequencing, the study profiled T cell repertoires from around 670 subjects and related those repertoires to cytomegalovirus serostatus. A separate validation cohort of about 110 different subjects was used in addition to the approximately 700-subject first cohort. To predict cytomegalovirus infection status, the study combined high-throughput TCR immunosequencing, statistical association of individual TCRs with disease status, and machine learning. A later analysis re-analyzed previously published TCR beta repertoires from 666 donors and added high-resolution HLA genotyping to study TCR occurrence patterns. The later analysis used no new phenotypic data to find candidate immune exposures, relying instead on TCR beta sequences and their occurrence across donors. An earlier analysis of some 500 of the donors applied high-throughput TCR beta sequencing to assess whether each TCR beta V gene segment acted as functional or pseudogenic. Donor age, sex, ethnicity and CMV serostatus were compiled alongside the repertoire data. A later genetic analysis took genome-wide SNP genotypes for about 65% of the 666 donors and used that subset as a discovery cohort. All discovery cohort repertoires had been generated using a single sequencing platform. Both class I and class II loci were covered by HLA typing, at four-digit resolution. Typing coverage varied by locus: roughly 629-630 donors for A, B, C, DRB1 and DQB1; roughly 560 for DQA1; over 600 for DPA1; approximately 470 for DPB1. Roughly 5 DR-DQ haplotypes were handled as single units for association and clustering, since linkage in the cohort was strong. On average, around 200,000 unique TCR beta nucleotide sequences were sequenced per donor among 300 to 500 genotyped donors of the cohort, with 15% to 20% of those sequences being non-productive. General conclusions and limits of the study: In a later analysis, several top co-occurrence clusters were reported to appear linked to parvovirus B19, influenza, CMV and Epstein-Barr virus. Because HLA typing was missing for some donors at each locus, association tests included only the typed subset. Some IMGT-functional V segments, including TRBV6-2 and TRBV6-3, could not be distinguished by the 87-base-pair reads and were therefore excluded. A total of 150 or so TCR beta chains were listed by the study as associated with cytomegalovirus. In this cohort, only TCR beta chains were sequenced, and detectable features were limited by the absence of alpha or paired-chain data. A further reported finding was that TCR beta sequences accurately predicted the HLA-A and HLA-B alleles for most subjects in the first cohort. Immune exposure information for the cohort was limited to CMV serostatus. In an earlier analysis of approximately 590 of the donors, most TCR beta V segments appeared in productive rearrangements about 87% or about 30% of the time, broadly matching IMGT annotations. In a later genetic analysis, fewer N-insertions in productive TCRs were reported among donors in an Asian-associated ancestry cluster than the approximately 710-donor mean. Three of the identified cytomegalovirus-associated TCR beta chains were confirmed in vitro to be specific for cytomegalovirus antigens. When HLA alleles, especially DR and DQ, strongly co-occurred, attributing TCR associations to individual alleles was difficult. The earlier analysis of 587 of the donors excluded 15 to 20 rarely observed V segments, including chromosome 9 orphons, because counts were too low. Presence/absence analyses assumed roughly uniform sequencing depth across donors, an assumption that may not hold. Correlated functional status among segregating V segments might reflect linkage disequilibrium, but an unknown experimental factor could not be ruled out. In a later analysis, some 18,000 TCR beta sequences were associated with specific HLA alleles at a false discovery rate of 0.05. According to a later analysis, TCR association rates differed among HLA loci, with DRB1 alleles showing the most associated TCRs and HLA-C alleles showing the fewest. It was suggested by the authors that the approach could potentially be generalized to other disease states and immunological phenotypes. A later genetic analysis associated a missense DCLRE1C variant with V-gene and J-gene trimming of TCR beta chains, and an independent cohort replicated the association. The classifier was reported to diagnose cytomegalovirus status with high specificity and sensitivity in both the original and validation cohorts. A cluster of highly shared sequence variants was judged likely to represent a technical artifact of the sequencing pipeline. In a later analysis, HLA-associated TCR beta chains were found to be more clonally expanded and to have lower generation probabilities than equally common non-associated chains. Most TCR sequences were observed very rarely across donors, whereas some public TCRs were present in many individuals. Most CMV-associated TCR beta chains appeared to be HLA-restricted in a later analysis, and the HLA associations seemed to be driven largely by CMV exposure.

In total, approximately 610 healthy bone marrow donors made up the cohort. At the time of sampling, every cohort member was nominally healthy, though immune exposures that went unrecorded were likely present. The donor was CMV seronegative and was included in the group of about 350 seronegative cohort members. Each donor provided a peripheral blood sample, and peripheral blood mononuclear cells were used for TCR beta sequencing. Genomic DNA extraction from the blood cell samples was performed with the Qiagen DNeasy Blood Extraction Kit. CDR1 and CDR2 are read off the germline V gene as MDHEN and SYDVKM. Trimming takes 6 bases off V and 9 bases off J; junction bases not matched to a gene: 12. CDR3 length: 14 amino acids, cysteine to phenylalanine. Only CDR3 DNA is held: 42 bases, read in frame from base 1. Library method: the immunoSEQ multiplex PCR assay. A mixture of 60 forward primers for TCR Vbeta segments and 13 reverse primers for TCR Jbeta segments was used in the multiplex PCR. A multiplex PCR assay on genomic DNA amplified the CDR3 region of rearranged TCR beta genes. Amplified TCR beta libraries were sequenced as 87-base-pair reads on the Illumina HiSeq System. As for how the authors treated the data: A later analysis tallied about 77 million unique TCR beta chains across the approximately 670 repertoires, and about 10 million of those chains were shared by two or more donors. To remove PCR and sequencing errors, raw reads were error-corrected and collapsed into unique sequences using a nearest-neighbor algorithm that merged closely related sequences. V, D and J gene segments were assigned by aligning CDR3 sequences to IMGT reference sequences. For a sequence to be retained, at least a six-nucleotide match to both a V gene segment and a J gene segment was required. A rearrangement counted as productive if the CDR3 had no stop codons and remained in frame with V and J, and every other rearrangement counted as non-productive. Following IMGT convention, CDR3 was defined as the stretch from the second conserved V-encoded cysteine to the conserved J-encoded phenylalanine. The earlier analysis of approximately 590 of the donors excluded any sequence lacking an unambiguous match to a single V gene segment. In an earlier analysis of several hundred of the donors, V segments were called functional above 56.7% productive rearrangements and were called segregating when the between-donor standard deviation exceeded 5%. A statistical classification framework was built for diagnosing cytomegalovirus status from the catalog of TCR beta chain sequences. V and J gene assignment, in a later analysis, came from comparing TCR nucleotide sequences with IMGT/GENE-DB human TR gene sequences. The TCRdist pipeline was used in a later analysis to assign CDR3 sequences and most-parsimonious VDJ recombination scenarios. In a later analysis, every TCR beta chain was defined by the combination of its CDR3 amino acid sequence and its V-gene family, and reads without a unique V-gene family were dropped. A later analysis removed over 500 highly shared, low-generation-probability nucleotide sequences to deal with suspected cross-contamination and a sequencing artifact. For each public chain, a later analysis derived a clonal expansion index from normalized ranks of inferred template counts within each repertoire. In a later analysis, generation probabilities were computed with a VDJ recombination model fitted to out-of-frame rearrangements, and the resulting probabilities were checked against IGoR. Hypergeometric tests were used in a later analysis to score TCR-TCR, TCR-HLA and TCR-CMV co-occurrence, with a repertoire-size bias correction applied to the TCR pairs. False discovery rates were estimated in a later analysis by permuting HLA or CMV assignments 20 times. In a later analysis, co-occurring TCRs were grouped using DBSCAN, and TCRdist sequence similarity was added for clustering within HLA-allele-positive subsets. Repertoires with fewer than 30,000 or more than 120,000 public chains were left out of co-occurrence clustering, as were a few repertoires with anomalous nucleotide sharing. As stored in TCRdb, this immuneACCESS dataset retains in-frame rearrangements with V and J assigned. A fraction of the clones does not appear; measured against another copy, unresolved V genes explain less than half of the discrepancy, and the remainder lacks a known reason. V, J and clone size were drawn from that table, and D and trimming were deduced from the DNA. The sample profile shows 130,000 or so clones; 88% of them were found once. 0.51% of the sample comes from the top ten.

On this clone: Its antigen specificity is not known. No quality values exist for individual bases; no much larger clone is one base distant.

Sequences were obtained from PBMCs. The receptor was derived from a middle-aged woman in good health and CMV-seronegative. This receptor chain uses TRBV28 and TRBJ2-5; TRBD2 aligns with 8 central bases. At the DNA level, the sequence is TGTGCCAGCAGCCCCCGGAACGGGCGGGGGGCCCAGTACTTC. This codes for CASSPRNGRGAQYF. Extended through the reference TRBV28 and TRBJ2-5 proteins, this CDR3 yields the full variable domain: DVKVTQSSRYLVKRTGEKVFLECVQDMDHENMFWYRQDPGLGLRLIYFSYDVKMKEKGDIPEGYSVSREKKERFSLILESASTNQTSMYLCASSPRNGRGAQYFGPGTRLLVL.